The 5 T cell receptor beta chains listed next were all sequenced from one sample in a study of T cell responses to AZD1222 COVID-19 vaccine. Assay used: immunoSEQ multiplex PCR; TCRdb lists only in-frame clones, some missing. Seen here are more than 85,000 clones, approximately 90% observed once, and the top ten hold about a sixth. The sample consisted of peripheral blood, taken on day 0 of AZD1222 vaccination. The origin of the receptors is an adult in good health.

This chain links TRBV24-1 with TRBJ2-1, with 10 nucleotides matching TRBD2. Looked up from germline, CDR1 is KGHDR and CDR2 is SFDVKD. With V trimmed by 4 bases and J by 5 bases, 7 bases remained unmatched. The CDR3 spans 16 residues. The CDR3 nucleotides are TGTGCCACCAGTGACCCTAGCGGGAGTGCCCACAATGAGCAGTTCTTC. Protein: CATSDPSGSAHNEQFF.

The chain is built from TRBV27 and TRBJ1-1; TRBD1 is a possible D gene (5 bases). The CDR3 length is 14 residues. Trimming shortened V by 3 bases and J by 1 base, and 9 bases separated the two germline ends. Germline CDR1 and CDR2: MNHEY and SMNVEV (reference sequence). The CDR3 loop is CASSLRGPNTEAFF. CDR3 in DNA: TGTGCCAGCAGTTTGAGGGGCCCGAACACTGAAGCTTTCTTT.

This clone was picked up one time. This sequence joins TRBV7-2 and TRBJ2-2; 9 nucleotides align to TRBD2. The CDR3 totals 18 residues. Germline V lookup: CDR1 SGHTA, CDR2 FQGNSA. V was clipped by 2 bases and J by 3 bases; unmatched bases: 10. CDR3 coding DNA: TGTGCCAGCAGCTTAACCCGAGCGGGGGGCCGCTACACCGGGGAGCTGTTTTTT. Protein sequence: CASSLTRAGGRYTGELFF.

The rearrangement joins TRBV4-2 to TRBJ2-6, with 7 bases that match TRBD2. V trimming: 0 bases; J trimming: 2 bases; junction bases outside the gene matches: 7. CDR1 is LGHNA, CDR2 YNFKEQ, per germline. This CDR3 comprises 18 residues. The CDR3 sequence: CASSQEVAGAAGANVLTF. The CDR3 region has the DNA TGTGCCAGCAGCCAAGAGGTCGCGGGAGCGGCTGGGGCCAACGTCCTGACTTTC.

The chain couples TRBV15 to TRBJ1-4, with 10 bases aligning to TRBD1. The CDR3 has 14 residues. In germline, CDR1 is LNHNV, CDR2 YYDKDF (reference sequence). V lost 3 bases, J lost 6 bases, and 1 base stayed unmatched. This CDR3 is CATSRDRGYEKLFF. CDR3 nucleotide sequence: TGTGCCACCAGCAGGGACAGGGGGTATGAAAAACTGTTTTTT.